The sequence of this TCR beta chain was determined in a study of shared clonotypes between healthy human individuals. Points from the study as a whole: It was observed that roughly 5.4% of naive CD4 clonotypes were shared across several donors.

TCRdb's copy holds only in-frame clones and misses some; the assay was immunoSEQ multiplex PCR. This sample has roughly 2,000,000 clones, with just under 95% found just once. Terminally differentiated effector memory CD45RA+ cells were left out of the naive CD8 fraction, which was CD45RO-negative and positively selected for CCR7. There are 12 residues in the CDR3. The V end lost 10 bases, the J end lost 0 bases, and 8 bases lay between the germline ends. The germline gives CDR1 MNHNY, CDR2 SVGAGI (reference sequence). Points on this clone: Its specificity is unknown.

The receptor's source is a man aged 18 to 29 in good health. Input material: naive CD8+ T cells sorted from blood. The rearrangement joins TRBV6-6 to TRBJ2-3; possible D gene TRBD2, 5 bases. CDR3 nucleotides: TGTGCCATGGGAGCCAGCACAGATACGCAGTATTTT. Encoded protein: CAMGASTDTQYF.